These 17 T cell receptor beta chains originate from one sample sequenced in a study of glioma-infiltrating T cells. TCR alpha and beta CDR3 regions were amplified from RNA using iRepertoire nested multiplex PCR. Using its own MiXCR run on the multiplex PCR reads, TCRdb lists one record per CDR3 protein. The sample records some 110,000 distinct CDR3 sequences, 20% to 25% being singletons. Sample: glioma tissue, nonneoplastic brain tissue, or PBMCs (not recorded which). Receptor source: a human donor with low-grade glioma or glioblastoma, undergoing nonglioma brain surgery, or in good health (not recorded which).

In its sample, this clonotype was seen many times. The V and J genes are TRBV7-2 and TRBJ2-3; TRBD2 matches at 11 bases. V lost 4 bases and J lost 3; bases outside the gene matches: 6. The germline V gene has CDR1 SGHTA and CDR2 FQGNSA. The CDR3 has 16 residues. As DNA, the CDR3 is TGTGCCAGCAGCTATACTAGCGGGAGTACGACAGATACGCAGTATTTT. Encoded protein: CASSYTSGSTTDTQYF.

This clonotype occurred many times. The chain recombines TRBV20-1 with TRBJ2-5; no reliable D call. The CDR3 extends over 13 amino acids. V lost 0 bases to trimming and J lost 5 bases, with 10 bases between them. CDR1 DFQATT and CDR2 SNEGSKA come from the germline V gene (reference sequence). DNA for the CDR3: TGCAGTGCTAGAGATCGGATCCTGGAGACCCAGTACTTC. Its protein is CSARDRILETQYF.

A word on this clonotype: At one of its ends the junction is not consistent with the germline gene, which may arise from a read error. The chain employs TRBV6-2 or TRBV6-3 and TRBJ2-6, with D hard to call. The V gene's germline CDR1 is MNHEY and CDR2 SVGEGT. This CDR3 region has 18 residues. In DNA form, the CDR3 reads TGTGCCAGCAGTTATGATTGGGGATCGAACTCTGGGTCCAACGTCCTGACTTTC. This encodes CASSYDWGSNSGSNVLTF.

At least ten counts were recorded for this clonotype. Mismatch with germline at one junction end may stem from a read error. The V gene is TRBV7-7, the J gene TRBJ2-1; 11 bases agree with TRBD1. Germline V gene lookup returns CDR1 SSHAT and CDR2 FNYEAQ (reference sequence). CDR3 length: 15 amino acids. The CDR3 here is CASSLGQGVRNEQFF. CDR3 DNA sequence: TGTGCTAGCAGCCTGGGACAGGGGGTGCGGAATGAGCAGTTCTTC.

This clonotype showed up just a few times. A much more abundant neighbour one base away suggests this may be a read error. The rearrangement links TRBV7-2 to TRBJ2-1; D is unresolved. CDR3 size: 14 residues. In germline, CDR1 is SGHTA, CDR2 FQGNSA. CDR3 sequence reads: CVSSLVPRGSEQFF. In nucleotides, the CDR3 is TGTGTCAGCAGCTTAGTGCCACGAGGTAGTGAGCAGTTCTTC.

As to this clonotype: A read error may explain this, as a much larger clone is one base away. The V gene is TRBV7-9, the J gene TRBJ2-1, with TRBD2 matching over 14 bases. This CDR3 comprises 15 residues. Germline-derived CDR1 and CDR2 are SEHNR and FQNEAQ (reference sequence). V was pared by 8 bases and J by 10 bases, with 10 bases of the junction left unmatched. The DNA for the CDR3 is TGTGCCAGCGGCCTAGGGACTAGCGGGAGTGGAGAGCAGTTCTTC. Protein: CASGLGTSGSGEQFF. Looking up the rest from reference TRBV7-9 and TRBJ2-1 gives the full variable domain: DTGVSQNPRHKITKRGQNVTFRCDPISEHNRLYWYRQTLGQGPEFLTYFQNEAQLEKSRLLSDRFSAERPKGSFSTLEIQRTEQGDSAMYLCASGLGTSGSGEQFFGPGTRLTVL.

This clonotype has ten or more counts. The chain links TRBV20-1 to TRBJ2-7; no firm D call. V lost 6 bases, J lost 1 base, and 10 bases lay in between. CDR1 and CDR2 from the germline V gene are DFQATT and SNEGSKA (reference sequence). CDR3 size: 12 residues. CDR3 in DNA: TGCAGTGCAACTGACCAGTCCTACGAGCAGTACTTC. This gives the protein CSATDQSYEQYF.

As concerns this clonotype: A clone one base away is much larger, so this may be a read error. J is TRBJ2-7 and V is TRBV3-1, with D unclear. This CDR3 spans 11 amino acids. Germline-derived CDR1 and CDR2 are LGHDT and YNNKEL (reference sequence). V dropped 2 bases and J dropped 6 bases, with 5 bases sitting between them. The CDR3 DNA reads TGTGCCAGCAGCCAAAATCTCGAGCAGTACTTC. Encoded protein: CASSQNLEQYF.

The table lists this clonotype with a few counts. This chain links TRBV5-5 with TRBJ2-5; the D is unclear. This CDR3 contains 14 residues. The germline V and J ends were trimmed by 3 bases and 1 base, with 10 bases remaining between them. Germline lookup yields CDR1 SGHKS and CDR2 YYEKEE (reference sequence). In nucleotides, the CDR3 is TGTGCCAGCAGCTCTTATGTTAGCCAAGAGACCCAGTACTTC. As protein: CASSSYVSQETQYF.

This clonotype was seen at least ten times. The gene calls are TRBV19 and TRBJ2-3; D ambiguous. CDR1 and CDR2 (germline): LNHDA, SQIVND (reference sequence). Trimming pared 6 bases from V and 1 base from J, leaving 11 bases between. This CDR3 spans 14 amino acids. The CDR3 spells CASRLRSRTDTQYF. The CDR3 DNA follows: TGTGCCAGTAGGCTGCGGAGTCGCACAGATACGCAGTATTTT.

This CDR3 is CASSLDSNSYEQYF. CDR3 nucleotide sequence: TGTGCCAGCAGCCTGGACAGCAACTCCTACGAGCAGTACTTC. This chain links TRBV12-3 or TRBV12-4 with TRBJ2-7, with D perhaps matching TRBD1 (6 bases). V lost 6 bases and J 0 bases, leaving 12 bases between the germline ends. The CDR3 is 14 amino acids.

This clonotype was detected ten times or more. The chain uses TRBV4-2 and TRBJ2-1, with TRBD2 matching 9 bases. The germline CDR1 and CDR2 sequences are LGHNA and YNFKEQ. The CDR3 contains 16 residues. With V trimmed by 0 bases and J by 14 bases, 14 bases remained unmatched. The CDR3: CASSQDELAGRRGEFF. The CDR3 region has the DNA TGTGCCAGCAGCCAAGATGAACTAGCGGGCCGGAGAGGCGAGTTCTTC.

V is TRBV4-3 and J is TRBJ2-1, with 9 positions matching TRBD2. After removal of 3 bases from V and 0 bases from J, the junction contained 9 bases not matched to a gene. This CDR3 is built from 18 residues. The germline CDR1 and CDR2 sequences are LGHNA and YSLEER. The DNA for the CDR3 is TGCGCCAGCAGCCATCCAAAGACTAGCGGCCTCTCCTACAATGAGCAGTTCTTC. This sequence encodes CASSHPKTSGLSYNEQFF.

This clonotype showed up just a few times. The rearrangement joins TRBV4-3 to TRBJ2-1; 8 bases map to TRBD2. Germline assignment: CDR1 LGHNA and CDR2 YSLEER. The CDR3 sequence is 18 residues long. The J segment lost 0 bases and the V segment lost 3 bases, leaving 10 bases of the junction unmatched. The CDR3 DNA reads as TGCGCCAGCAGCCACTCTGCTGGGAGCGGGGGCTCCTACAATGAGCAGTTCTTC. Protein product: CASSHSAGSGGSYNEQFF.

This clonotype came up many times. The chain is built from TRBV6-6 and TRBJ2-7; 11 bases map to TRBD2. Germline CDR1 is MNHNY and CDR2 is SVGAGI (reference sequence). Losses at the gene ends were 0 bases for V and 2 bases for J; bases not matched to a gene: 3. The CDR3 contains 16 residues. CDR3: CASSYSKLAGAYEQYF. In DNA, the CDR3 is TGTGCCAGCAGTTACTCGAAACTAGCGGGAGCCTACGAGCAGTACTTC.

This clonotype was recorded at least ten times. The rearrangement joins TRBV27 to TRBJ1-1; D unresolved. The CDR3 has 14 amino acids. Trimming took 0 bases from V and 11 from J, leaving 16 bases between them. The V gene's germline CDR1 is MNHEY and CDR2 SMNVEV (reference sequence). CDR3 loop: CASSLSDGRYGAFF. In nucleotides, the CDR3 is TGTGCCAGCAGTTTATCGGACGGGAGGTATGGGGCTTTCTTT.

This clonotype was seen many times. The chain couples TRBV6-1 to TRBJ2-7, with D maybe TRBD2 (6 bases). Germline CDR1 MNHNS, CDR2 SASEGT. V was pared by 6 bases and J by 3 bases, with 15 bases between. This CDR3 has 14 residues. CDR3 coding DNA: TGTGCCAGCAGACCGTTTGTGACTAGCTACGAGCAGTACTTC. Amino acids: CASRPFVTSYEQYF.